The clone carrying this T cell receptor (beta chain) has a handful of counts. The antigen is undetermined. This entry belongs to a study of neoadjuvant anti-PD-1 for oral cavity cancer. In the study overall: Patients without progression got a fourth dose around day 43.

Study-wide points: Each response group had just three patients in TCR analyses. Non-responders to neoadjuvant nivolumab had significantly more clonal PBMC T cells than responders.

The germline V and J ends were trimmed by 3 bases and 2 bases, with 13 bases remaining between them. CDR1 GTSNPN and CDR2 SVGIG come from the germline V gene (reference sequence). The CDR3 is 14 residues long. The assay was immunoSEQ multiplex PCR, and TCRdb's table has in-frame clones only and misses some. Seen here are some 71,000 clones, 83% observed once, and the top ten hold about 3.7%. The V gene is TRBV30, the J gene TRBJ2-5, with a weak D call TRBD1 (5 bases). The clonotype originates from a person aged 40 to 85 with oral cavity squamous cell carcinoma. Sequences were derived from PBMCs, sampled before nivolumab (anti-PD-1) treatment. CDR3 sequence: CAWSPRQLQETQYF. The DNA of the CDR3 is TGTGCCTGGAGCCCCCGACAGTTACAAGAGACCCAGTACTTC.